The rows below give T cell receptor beta chains drawn from one sample of a study of human T cells and chemical hapten exposure. Each CDR3 protein gets one entry after TCRdb re-called the RACE reads with MiXCR. The data hold a few hundred thousand distinct CDR3 sequences, with 6% to 7% observed a single time. Here the sequenced sample was whole blood, taken in connection with sensitization to the hapten diphenylcyclopropenone (DPC). All receptors come from a woman between 18 and 29 years old with alopecia areata. Some clones in this sample may be carry-over from other donors' samples. Each CDR3 is given with its conserved first and last residue. Fields, in order: clone size, V gene, J gene, D gene, CDR3 protein, CDR3 DNA. D genes are given only for firm matches. Rows may omit the clone size; those that give it use once, few, many or a size class.

abundance: -
v_gene: TRBV2
j_gene: TRBJ2-7
d_gene: TRBD1
CDR3aa: CASSEGDRVSYEQYF
CDR3nt: TGTGCCAGCAGTGAAGGGGACAGGGTCTCCTACGAGCAGTACTTC

abundance: many
v_gene: TRBV12-3/TRBV12-4
j_gene: TRBJ1-1
d_gene: -
CDR3aa: CASTVGIGTEAFF
CDR3nt: TGTGCCTCAACCGTCGGAATTGGGACTGAAGCTTTCTTT

abundance: few
v_gene: TRBV6-5
j_gene: TRBJ1-2
d_gene: -
CDR3aa: CASKRGNANYGYTF
CDR3nt: TGTGCCAGTAAGCGGGGGAACGCTAACTATGGCTACACCTTC

abundance: many
v_gene: TRBV7-2
j_gene: TRBJ2-3
d_gene: -
CDR3aa: CASSPDRVYTDTQYF
CDR3nt: TGTGCCAGCAGCCCCGACCGTGTCTACACAGATACGCAGTATTTT

abundance: many
v_gene: TRBV29-1
j_gene: TRBJ2-1
d_gene: TRBD2
CDR3aa: CSVAGTSGGKSYNEQFF
CDR3nt: TGCAGCGTAGCCGGGACTAGCGGGGGGAAGTCCTACAATGAGCAGTTCTTC

abundance: few
v_gene: TRBV9
j_gene: TRBJ1-5
d_gene: -
CDR3aa: CASSVDGQGGQPQHF
CDR3nt: TGTGCCAGCAGCGTAGATGGGCAGGGCGGTCAGCCCCAGCATTTT

abundance: -
v_gene: TRBV19
j_gene: TRBJ1-4
d_gene: -
CDR3aa: CASSIDAEEFDPGKLFF
CDR3nt: TGTGCCAGTAGTATAGACGCCGAGGAGTTCGACCCTGGAAAACTGTTTTTT

abundance: many
v_gene: TRBV7-9
j_gene: TRBJ1-1
d_gene: -
CDR3aa: CASSLLEGSEAFF
CDR3nt: TGTGCCAGCAGCTTATTAGAGGGGAGTGAAGCTTTCTTT

abundance: many
v_gene: TRBV5-1
j_gene: TRBJ2-3
d_gene: -
CDR3aa: CASSLEGDDVDTQYF
CDR3nt: TGCGCCAGCAGCTTGGAAGGGGATGATGTAGATACGCAGTATTTT

abundance: -
v_gene: TRBV9
j_gene: TRBJ1-2
d_gene: -
CDR3aa: CASSEGGEDYGYTF
CDR3nt: TGTGCCAGCAGCGAGGGGGGCGAAGACTATGGCTACACCTTC

abundance: many
v_gene: TRBV20-1
j_gene: TRBJ2-1
d_gene: TRBD2
CDR3aa: CSAEVSGGEYNEQFF
CDR3nt: TGCAGTGCCGAGGTTAGCGGGGGGGAATACAATGAGCAGTTCTTC

abundance: few
v_gene: TRBV6-2/TRBV6-3
j_gene: TRBJ1-1
d_gene: -
CDR3aa: CASSYPWTEAFF
CDR3nt: TGTGCCAGCAGTTACCCGTGGACTGAAGCTTTCTTT

abundance: -
v_gene: TRBV2
j_gene: TRBJ1-4
d_gene: TRBD1
CDR3aa: CASSQGELGKLFF
CDR3nt: TGTGCCAGCAGTCAGGGGGAGCTGGGGAAACTGTTTTTT

abundance: -
v_gene: TRBV4-1
j_gene: TRBJ1-5
d_gene: TRBD1
CDR3aa: CASSQPTGEPQHF
CDR3nt: TGCGCCAGCAGCCAGCCTACAGGGGAGCCCCAGCATTTT

abundance: many
v_gene: TRBV28
j_gene: TRBJ1-1
d_gene: -
CDR3aa: CASSSANTEAFF
CDR3nt: TGTGCCAGCAGTTCGGCGAACACTGAAGCTTTCTTT

abundance: many
v_gene: TRBV4-3
j_gene: TRBJ2-1
d_gene: -
CDR3aa: CASSPETDSSSYNEQFF
CDR3nt: TGCGCCAGCAGCCCAGAGACGGACTCCAGCTCCTACAATGAGCAGTTCTTC

abundance: few
v_gene: TRBV7-9
j_gene: TRBJ2-7
d_gene: -
CDR3aa: CASSFSRGTTYEQYF
CDR3nt: TGTGCCAGCAGCTTCTCCCGGGGGACCACCTACGAGCAGTACTTC

abundance: -
v_gene: TRBV2
j_gene: TRBJ1-2
d_gene: TRBD1
CDR3aa: CASRQGSNYGYTF
CDR3nt: TGTGCGTCGCGACAGGGGTCTAACTATGGCTACACCTTC

abundance: many
v_gene: TRBV6-5
j_gene: TRBJ1-1
d_gene: -
CDR3aa: CASSYRVNTEAFF
CDR3nt: TGTGCCAGCAGTTACAGAGTGAACACTGAAGCTTTCTTT

abundance: few
v_gene: TRBV29-1
j_gene: TRBJ1-1
d_gene: -
CDR3aa: CSVEVREAFF
CDR3nt: TGCAGCGTTGAAGTTCGTGAAGCTTTCTTT

abundance: many
v_gene: TRBV6-2/TRBV6-3
j_gene: TRBJ1-1
d_gene: -
CDR3aa: CASRKNRVDTEAFF
CDR3nt: TGTGCCAGCAGAAAGAACAGGGTGGACACTGAAGCTTTCTTT

abundance: many
v_gene: TRBV28
j_gene: TRBJ1-1
d_gene: -
CDR3aa: CASRDEAAEAFF
CDR3nt: TGTGCCAGCAGAGACGAGGCGGCTGAAGCTTTCTTT

abundance: few
v_gene: TRBV7-2
j_gene: TRBJ1-4
d_gene: -
CDR3aa: CASSRNRMPLESLFF
CDR3nt: TGTGCCAGCAGCCGGAACAGAATGCCCCTCGAGTCACTGTTTTTT

abundance: few
v_gene: TRBV25-1
j_gene: TRBJ1-5
d_gene: TRBD1
CDR3aa: CASSESGQDWQPQHF
CDR3nt: TGTGCCAGCAGTGAATCCGGACAGGACTGGCAGCCCCAGCATTTT

abundance: many
v_gene: TRBV4-2
j_gene: TRBJ1-3
d_gene: -
CDR3aa: CASSQPRRKGTGNTIYF
CDR3nt: TGTGCCAGCAGCCAGCCGAGAAGGAAAGGGACCGGAAACACCATATATTTT

abundance: few
v_gene: TRBV30
j_gene: TRBJ2-2
d_gene: -
CDR3aa: CAWSVLGDRETGELFF
CDR3nt: TGTGCCTGGAGTGTACTGGGTGACAGAGAGACCGGGGAGCTGTTTTTT

abundance: many
v_gene: TRBV10-3
j_gene: TRBJ1-2
d_gene: -
CDR3aa: CAISTGGLYGYTF
CDR3nt: TGTGCCATCAGTACCGGGGGGCTGTATGGCTACACCTTC

abundance: few
v_gene: TRBV6-1
j_gene: TRBJ1-5
d_gene: -
CDR3aa: CASSAQTPGYQPQHF
CDR3nt: TGTGCCAGCAGTGCCCAAACTCCGGGGTATCAGCCCCAGCATTTT

abundance: many
v_gene: TRBV12-3/TRBV12-4
j_gene: TRBJ1-3
d_gene: -
CDR3aa: CASSLRRGIYF
CDR3nt: TGTGCCAGCAGTTTACGAAGGGGAATATATTTT

abundance: -
v_gene: TRBV25-1
j_gene: TRBJ2-7
d_gene: -
CDR3aa: CASRRATGAYEQYF
CDR3nt: TGTGCCAGCCGCCGGGCGACCGGGGCGTACGAGCAGTACTTC

abundance: -
v_gene: TRBV24-1
j_gene: TRBJ2-1
d_gene: -
CDR3aa: CATSSRGANNNEQFF
CDR3nt: TGTGCCACCAGTTCTAGGGGGGCGAATAACAATGAGCAGTTCTTC

abundance: few
v_gene: TRBV28
j_gene: TRBJ1-4
d_gene: TRBD1
CDR3aa: CASKGGTGLKKLFF
CDR3nt: TGTGCCAGCAAAGGGGGGACAGGGTTAAAAAAACTGTTTTTT

abundance: few
v_gene: TRBV5-4
j_gene: TRBJ2-1
d_gene: TRBD2
CDR3aa: CASSLDLAGATYNEQFF
CDR3nt: TGTGCCAGCAGCTTGGACCTAGCGGGGGCAACCTACAATGAGCAGTTCTTC

abundance: few
v_gene: TRBV6-6
j_gene: TRBJ1-2
d_gene: TRBD1
CDR3aa: CASSAPGTGEKGGYTF
CDR3nt: TGTGCCAGCAGTGCCCCAGGGACAGGGGAAAAAGGTGGCTACACCTTC

abundance: many
v_gene: TRBV7-2
j_gene: TRBJ1-6
d_gene: -
CDR3aa: CASSRKVERNSPLHF
CDR3nt: TGTGCCAGCAGCCGAAAGGTGGAACGTAATTCACCCCTCCACTTT

abundance: many
v_gene: TRBV12-3/TRBV12-4
j_gene: TRBJ1-2
d_gene: -
CDR3aa: CASSPLQVGYGYTF
CDR3nt: TGTGCCAGCAGTCCCCTGCAGGTCGGCTATGGCTACACCTTC

abundance: many
v_gene: TRBV20-1
j_gene: TRBJ1-2
d_gene: -
CDR3aa: CSAAGPANYGYTF
CDR3nt: TGCAGTGCTGCGGGACCGGCTAACTATGGCTACACCTTC

abundance: -
v_gene: TRBV15
j_gene: TRBJ2-7
d_gene: -
CDR3aa: CATSIARSSYEQYF
CDR3nt: TGTGCCACCAGTATAGCCCGGAGCTCCTACGAGCAGTACTTC

abundance: many
v_gene: TRBV29-1
j_gene: TRBJ2-2
d_gene: -
CDR3aa: CSVLEGQLNGELFF
CDR3nt: TGCAGCGTCCTAGAGGGACAACTTAACGGGGAGCTGTTTTTT

abundance: many
v_gene: TRBV20-1
j_gene: TRBJ2-6
d_gene: TRBD1
CDR3aa: CSATVTGVGANVLTF
CDR3nt: TGCAGTGCTACCGTGACAGGGGTTGGGGCCAACGTCCTGACTTTC

abundance: many
v_gene: TRBV29-1
j_gene: TRBJ2-1
d_gene: -
CDR3aa: CSGKGRNSYNEQFF
CDR3nt: TGCAGCGGGAAGGGCAGAAACTCCTACAATGAGCAGTTCTTC

abundance: -
v_gene: TRBV5-1
j_gene: TRBJ2-2
d_gene: -
CDR3aa: CASSPPGLDGELFF
CDR3nt: TGCGCCAGCAGCCCGCCGGGGTTGGACGGGGAGCTGTTTTTT

abundance: few
v_gene: TRBV5-1
j_gene: TRBJ2-1
d_gene: -
CDR3aa: CASSFRGFNNPQTGDEQFF
CDR3nt: TGCGCCAGCAGCTTTAGGGGATTTAATAACCCCCAGACGGGGGATGAGCAGTTCTTC

abundance: many
v_gene: TRBV11-2
j_gene: TRBJ1-3
d_gene: -
CDR3aa: CASSFLGDTIYF
CDR3nt: TGTGCCAGCAGCTTTCTCGGGGACACCATATATTTT

abundance: many
v_gene: TRBV29-1
j_gene: TRBJ1-1
d_gene: -
CDR3aa: CSVAAMGANTEAFF
CDR3nt: TGCAGCGTTGCCGCCATGGGGGCAAACACTGAAGCTTTCTTT

abundance: many
v_gene: TRBV5-1
j_gene: TRBJ2-3
d_gene: -
CDR3aa: CASSLAGTPYFGDTQYF
CDR3nt: TGCGCCAGCAGCTTGGCCGGGACTCCCTACTTTGGAGATACGCAGTATTTT

abundance: few
v_gene: TRBV5-4
j_gene: TRBJ1-3
d_gene: -
CDR3aa: CASSFGRESGNTIYF
CDR3nt: TGTGCCAGCAGCTTTGGGCGGGAGTCCGGAAACACCATATATTTT

abundance: -
v_gene: TRBV7-3
j_gene: TRBJ2-3
d_gene: TRBD2
CDR3aa: CASSFRLAGFTDTQYF
CDR3nt: TGTGCCAGCAGCTTCAGACTAGCGGGATTCACAGATACGCAGTATTTT